This TCR beta chain was profiled in a study of T cells after somatic rescue of genetic block. Germline assignment: CDR1 SGHNT and CDR2 YYREEE (reference sequence). J lost 8 bases, V lost 5 bases, and 6 bases had no gene match. This CDR3 has 12 residues. Data came from immunoSEQ multiplex PCR; TCRdb stores just in-frame clones and leaves some out. The table has 110,000 or so clones, 75% to 95% seen once; the top ten hold 1.4%. This TCR was recovered from a woman aged 18 to 35. The chain joins TRBV5-4 to TRBJ1-2; 7 bases are a match to TRBD1. The sample comprised peripheral blood mononuclear cells (PBMCs). The CDR3 here is CASRGQRAGYTF. CDR3 nucleotide sequence: TGTGCCAGCAGGGGACAGCGTGCAGGCTACACCTTC.